This record concerns one TCR beta chain sequence. Its antigen is as yet unknown. The entry originates in a study of CD8 T cells in Susac syndrome. Study conclusions and caveats: In total CD8+ repertoires, around 15 Susac-specific public clones were detected, and CD8+ TEMRA repertoires contained several. Clonal CD8+ expansion in Susac was highest in TEMRA cells and active patients.

The CD8+ and CD4+ T cells were negatively isolated, with the TEMRA cells enriched by FACS. Random hexamers were used to reverse transcribe an amount of roughly 0.45 to 1 ug RNA. TCRdb passed the immunoSEQ multiplex PCR reads through MiXCR, listing each CDR3 protein once. Seen here are fewer than 85,000 distinct CDR3 sequences, 85% to 95% observed once, and the top ten hold under 0.6%. V lost 2 bases and J lost 5, with 9 bases in between. From germline, CDR1 is MNHEY and CDR2 SVGEGT. The CDR3 covers 13 residues. The sequenced sample consisted of CD8+ T cells from PBMCs. The genes are TRBV6-2 or TRBV6-3 and TRBJ1-2, with D hard to call. This clonotype originated in a human donor with Susac syndrome. CDR3 coding DNA: TGTGCCAGCAGTTACGGCGAAGCGTATGGCTACACCTTC. Its translation is CASSYGEAYGYTF.